Listed here are 14 T cell receptor beta chains from one sample, sequenced in a study of molecular identifiers for immune sequencing clone quantification. Each CDR3 protein gets one entry after TCRdb re-called the PCR reads with MiXCR. The data hold approximately 630,000 distinct CDR3 sequences, with roughly 25% observed a single time. Material: naive CD8+ T cells from blood, with Jurkat cell RNA spiked in. The subset: FACS-sorted CD8+CD4-CCR7+CD45RA+ naive T cells. These receptor sequences come from a human donor in good health. Some libraries in this study had Jurkat cell RNA spiked in.

This clonotype was seen only a few times. The chain combines TRBV4-1 with TRBJ2-7, with TRBD2 matching over 7 bases. The CDR3 is 15 residues long. Germline trimming cut 3 bases from V and 3 bases from J; bases unmatched to any gene: 8. The germline V gene encodes CDR1 MGHRA and CDR2 YSYEKL. CDR3 loop: CASSHKIGGIYEQYF. In DNA form, the CDR3 reads TGCGCCAGCAGCCATAAAATCGGGGGGATCTACGAGCAGTACTTC.

Many counts were recorded for this clonotype. V gene TRBV27 combines with J gene TRBJ1-1; 9 nucleotides line up with TRBD1. CDR1 and CDR2 (germline): MNHEY, SMNVEV (reference sequence). This CDR3 contains 12 residues. V lost 10 bases, J lost 10 bases, and 10 bases stayed unmatched. CDR3 DNA sequence: TGTGCCACCCGCTCGACAGGGGGATCAGCTTTCTTT. Amino acids: CATRSTGGSAFF.

V usage is TRBV7-8 and J usage is TRBJ2-1, with D hard to call. CDR1 SGHVS and CDR2 FQNEAQ come from the germline V gene. V was shortened by 2 bases and J by 0 bases, with 11 bases between the two germline ends. CDR3 length: 16 amino acids. This chain's CDR3 is CASSLLSQSSYNEQFF. The DNA for the CDR3 is TGTGCCAGCAGCTTATTATCTCAGAGCTCCTACAATGAGCAGTTCTTC.

This clonotype was seen repeatedly, ten times or more. This rearrangement joins TRBV4-3 to TRBJ2-7; 7 nucleotides agree with TRBD1. CDR3 length: 13 amino acids. Germline V gene data show CDR1 as LGHNA and CDR2 as YSLEER. V shed 4 bases, J shed 3 bases, and the junction held 3 bases outside the gene matches. CDR3 in DNA: TGCGCCAGCAGCCGGACAGGAGTCTACGAGCAGTACTTC. Residues: CASSRTGVYEQYF.

Comment on this clonotype: A read error may explain this, as a much larger clone is one base away. V gene TRBV6-1 combines with J gene TRBJ2-7; 13 bases fit TRBD2. Trimming cost V 4 bases and J 3 bases; bases outside gene matches: 9. Germline CDR1 is MNHNS and CDR2 is SASEGT. The CDR3 runs 17 residues. CDR3 in DNA: TGTGCCAGCAGTGGAATTATTGGGACTAGCGGGGTCTACGAGCAGTACTTC. Protein product: CASSGIIGTSGVYEQYF.

This clonotype was detected ten times or more. The chain is built from TRBV14 and TRBJ2-1, with 7 bases fitting TRBD1. CDR1 and CDR2 from the germline V gene are SGHDN and FVKESK. Trimming cost V 1 base and J 9 bases; bases outside gene matches: 6. This CDR3 contains 14 residues. The CDR3 sequence is CASSQAGQSGEQFF. The CDR3 nucleotides are TGTGCCAGCAGCCAAGCGGGACAGAGTGGTGAGCAGTTCTTC.

This clonotype was detected only a few times. V gene TRBV25-1 combines with J gene TRBJ2-1; no clear D. The CDR3 contains 16 residues. Germline V lookup: CDR1 MGHDK, CDR2 SYGVNS. The ends were cut back, 2 bases at V and 3 bases at J, with 14 bases in the middle. CDR3 in amino acids: CASSETKSAFYNEQFF. CDR3 nucleotides: TGTGCCAGCAGTGAAACTAAATCGGCCTTCTACAATGAGCAGTTCTTC.

Comments on this clonotype: Mismatch with germline at one junction end may stem from a read error. CDR3 region: CASSLYELYF. CDR3 DNA: TGCGCCAGCAGCTTGTACGAGCTGTACTTC. V usage is TRBV5-1 and J usage is TRBJ2-7; no clear D gene. This CDR3 has 10 amino acids. Looked up from germline, CDR1 is SGHRS and CDR2 is YFSETQ.

Regarding this clonotype: A read error may be the cause here, since a much bigger clone is one base away. The chain recombines TRBV4-3 with TRBJ1-5; 9 nucleotides align to TRBD1. Germline V gives CDR1 LGHNA, CDR2 YSLEER. V was pared by 0 bases and J by 5 bases, with 11 bases of the junction left unmatched. The CDR3 loop spans 18 amino acids. Written as DNA, the CDR3 is TGCGCCAGCAGCCAAGAAGCATTTTCCCGGGACAGGGATCAGCCCCAGCATTTT. Its protein is CASSQEAFSRDRDQPQHF.

The V gene is TRBV18, the J gene TRBJ2-1; 7 bases fit TRBD1. Trimming took 4 bases from V and 7 from J; bases not matched to a gene: 10. The CDR3 is 15 residues long. In germline, CDR1 is KGHSH, CDR2 LQKENI. The CDR3 DNA reads TGTGCCAGCTCACACGGCGCAGGGGGTTGGAATGAGCAGTTCTTC. It yields the protein CASSHGAGGWNEQFF.

Notes on this clonotype: A read error may explain this, as a much larger clone is one base away. CDR3 sequence: CASYSLYSYTF. The CDR3 coding sequence is TGTGCCAGCTATTCCCTCTATAGCTACACCTTC. This sequence joins TRBV2 and TRBJ1-2; no clear D gene. CDR1 and CDR2 from the germline V gene are SNHLY and FYNNEI. The length of the CDR3 is 11 residues.

This clonotype came up many times. The rearrangement joins TRBV28 to TRBJ2-5; no definite D call. Deletions cut 5 bases from V and 2 bases from J, with 9 bases between. CDR1 is MDHEN and CDR2 is SYDVKM in the germline V gene. This CDR3 has 13 amino acids. The CDR3: CASSLRSQETQYF. The CDR3 DNA is TGTGCCAGCAGTCTTCGCTCTCAAGAGACCCAGTACTTC.

This clonotype was detected many times. The chain links TRBV28 to TRBJ2-7; D ambiguous. This CDR3 has 13 amino acids. Trimming cost V 5 bases and J 0 bases, with 8 bases left between them. CDR1 is MDHEN, CDR2 SYDVKM, per germline. CDR3 sequence (DNA): TGTGCCAGCAGTGAGTCGAGCTCCTACGAGCAGTACTTC. It translates to CASSESSSYEQYF.

In the case of this clonotype: It may be a read error: a sequence one base away is much more abundant. The chain links TRBV19 to TRBJ2-5; D remains unclear. V was trimmed by 5 bases and J by 1 base, leaving 5 bases between them. This CDR3 is built from 12 residues. CDR1 and CDR2 (germline): LNHDA, SQIVND (reference sequence). The CDR3 DNA reads TGTGCCAGTAGTCGGAGCCAAGAGACCCAGTACTTC. Its translation is CASSRSQETQYF. Based on the CDR3 plus reference TRBV19 and TRBJ2-5, the full variable domain is DGGITQSPKYLFRKEGQNVTLSCEQNLNHDAMYWYRQDPGQGLRLIYYSQIVNDFQKGDIAEGYSVSREKKESFPLTVTSAQKNPTAFYLCASSRSQETQYFGPGTRLLVL.